This entry concerns a single TCR beta chain. This sample is part of a study of T cell changes during pregnancy in multiple sclerosis. Method: immunoSEQ multiplex PCR; TCRdb's copy keeps in-frame clones and lacks some. The repertoire has nearly 110,000 clones, 75% to 95% of them found once; the top ten carry around 1.6%. V lost 2 bases and J lost 11, with 19 bases in between. The germline V gene has CDR1 GTSNPN and CDR2 SVGIG (reference sequence). This CDR3 has 14 amino acids. The sample consisted of peripheral blood, taken before pregnancy. The J gene is TRBJ2-4, the V gene TRBV30, with D tentatively TRBD2 (6 bases). The TCR sequence derives from a female donor with multiple sclerosis, enrolled in a pregnancy study. CDR3 coding DNA: TGTGCCTGGAGTACTTGGAGGGGAACCGAGCTTCAGTACTTC. Translated: CAWSTWRGTELQYF.